This TCR beta chain emerged from a study of cytomegalovirus exposure and HLA in healthy donors (dated by TCRdb to 2015 to 2018). Turning to the overall study: The 666 repertoires of the first cohort and the 120 validation repertoires were produced on the same platform, according to a later analysis. The study aimed to test whether cataloging public T cell receptors could reveal signatures of past pathogen exposure. The study combined high-throughput TCR immunosequencing, statistical association of individual TCRs with disease status, and machine learning to predict cytomegalovirus infection status. A separate validation cohort of over a hundred different subjects was used in addition to the roughly 670-subject first cohort.

The method was the immunoSEQ multiplex PCR assay. The study's processing was this. A statistical classification framework was developed to diagnose cytomegalovirus status using the catalog of TCR beta chain sequences. This immuneACCESS table, as held by TCRdb, lists in-frame sequences with V and J called but not all clones. Of the missing ones, under half trace to an unresolved V gene in checked studies; the others have no known cause. The V and J calls and clone size are taken from that table; D and trimming were inferred from the DNA. For this sample the table gives 90,000 to 130,000 clones, of which roughly nine tenths were detected only once. The top ten clones comprise around 1.9% of the sample. On this clone itself: It has no known antigen specificity. No quality values exist for individual bases; no much larger clone is one base distant.

The donors were included in the validation cohort of over a hundred subjects, a group kept apart from the roughly 670-subject first cohort. Broad study findings and their caveats: Across donors, most TCR sequences were observed very rarely, whereas some public TCRs were present in many individuals. The study listed 150 to 200 TCR beta chains as associated with cytomegalovirus. Subsequent analysis determined that TCRs grouped into clusters in the first cohort also showed a tendency toward co-occurrence across the roughly 120 validation repertoires, and roughly 95% of cluster scores exceeded 0. The validation cohort had no HLA typing available for a later analysis, so co-occurrence within that cohort was assessed over all 120 or so repertoires. Cytomegalovirus status was reported to be diagnosed by the classifier with high specificity and sensitivity in both the original and validation cohorts. A few of the identified cytomegalovirus-associated TCR beta chains were confirmed in vitro to be specific for cytomegalovirus antigens. The authors suggested that the approach could potentially be generalized to other disease states and immunological phenotypes.

Taken from cysteine to phenylalanine, the CDR3 has 12 residues. The DNA shown is the 36-base CDR3, in frame from base 1. CDR1 and CDR2 are read off the germline V gene as SQVTM and ANQGSEA. V lost 2 bases and J lost 7 bases; the stretch between them is 8 bases long. Sequencing input: PBMCs. The clonotype was recovered from a young woman in good health and CMV-seronegative. The rearrangement combines TRBV29-1 with TRBJ2-2; no D gene can be assigned with confidence. The CDR3 corresponds to CSVEYEFGELFF. The DNA sequence reads TGCAGCGTTGAATATGAGTTCGGGGAGCTGTTTTTT.